The 12 T cell receptor beta chains reported below all come from one sample, sequenced in a study of cytomegalovirus exposure and HLA in healthy donors (dated by TCRdb to 2017 to 2019). Libraries were constructed by the immunoSEQ multiplex PCR assay. For the multiplex PCR, a mixture combining 60 forward primers for TCR Vbeta segments and 13 reverse primers for TCR Jbeta segments was used. The clones in this table, taken by TCRdb from immuneACCESS, are in-frame only. Not every clone is retained; where verified, under half of the shortfall comes from an unresolved V gene, and the cause of the rest is unknown. A total of about 110,000 clones appear in this sample, 79% of them only once. The ten most abundant clones make up approximately 3% of the sample. The sequenced material came from PBMCs. The receptors shown here come from a woman aged 18-35 years in good health and CMV-seropositive.

The J gene is TRBJ1-5, the V gene TRBV7-2; no clear D. This CDR3 has 13 amino acids. Germline-derived CDR1 and CDR2 are SGHTA and FQGNSA. The V and J ends lost 3 bases and 5 bases respectively, with 8 bases between them. This CDR3 reads CASSFAGDQPQHF. The CDR3 nucleotides read TGTGCCAGCAGCTTTGCGGGTGATCAGCCCCAGCATTTT.

This clone was counted a few times. The V gene is TRBV5-5, the J gene TRBJ1-2, with 7 positions matching TRBD1. The trim removed 6 bases at V and 5 bases at J, leaving 13 bases unmatched. The germline gives CDR1 SGHKS, CDR2 YYEKEE (reference sequence). This CDR3 region has 15 residues. The CDR3 is CASTLSLQGYYGYTF. The DNA of the CDR3 is TGTGCCAGCACCCTCTCTCTACAGGGGTATTATGGCTACACCTTC.

Worth noting for this clone: Sequence at one end of the junction differs from germline and may be a read error. J is TRBJ1-2 and V is TRBV28; no reliable D call. Germline lookup yields CDR1 MDHEN and CDR2 SYDVKM. CDR3 length: 14 residues. The CDR3 region is CASRPPGGDYGYPF. Written as DNA, the CDR3 is TGTGCCAGCAGACCCCCGGGCGGCGACTATGGCTACCCCTTC.

This clone was observed a few times. The genes are TRBV11-3 and TRBJ2-7; a weak D match, TRBD2 (5 bases). The CDR3 totals 13 residues. V shed 1 base and J shed 2 bases, with 6 bases lying between them. Germline loops: CDR1 SGHNT, CDR2 YENEEA. CDR3 protein: CASSLGLTYEQYF. The CDR3 region has the DNA TGTGCCAGCAGCTTAGGACTAACCTACGAGCAGTACTTC.

The chain links TRBV28 to TRBJ1-1, with 8 bases aligning to TRBD1. V shed 6 bases and J 4 bases; nucleotides not matched to a gene: 10. The germline gives CDR1 MDHEN, CDR2 SYDVKM. This CDR3 is 15 amino acids long. The CDR3 DNA follows: TGTGCCAGCAGATCTCCAGGGGGCGTACGCACTGAAGCTTTCTTT. It translates to CASRSPGGVRTEAFF.

The chain employs TRBV7-9 and TRBJ2-2; 8 nucleotides line up with TRBD2. Trimming at V came to 1 base and at J to 6 bases, leaving 7 bases not matched to a gene. CDR3 length: 16 amino acids. The V gene's germline CDR1 is SEHNR and CDR2 FQNEAQ (reference sequence). The CDR3 nucleotides read TGTGCCAGCAGCTTAGGGGGAGCGGGAGAACCCGGGGAGCTGTTTTTT. Translation: CASSLGGAGEPGELFF. Using reference TRBV7-9 and TRBJ2-2 for the parts outside the CDR3, the full variable domain is DTGVSQNPRHKITKRGQNVTFRCDPISEHNRLYWYRQTLGQGPEFLTYFQNEAQLEKSRLLSDRFSAERPKGSFSTLEIQRTEQGDSAMYLCASSLGGAGEPGELFFGEGSRLTVL.

J is TRBJ1-6 and V is TRBV29-1, with 7 bases that match TRBD1. Per the germline V gene, CDR1 is SQVTM and CDR2 is ANQGSEA. The CDR3 length is 12 residues. The junction had 3 bases not matched to a gene; V was cut back by 7 bases and J by 6 bases. The chain's CDR3 is CSAGQANSPLHF. The DNA of the CDR3 is TGCAGCGCCGGACAGGCTAATTCACCCCTCCACTTT.

The chain has TRBV6-5 and TRBJ1-2; 7 bases line up with TRBD1. CDR1 is MNHEY and CDR2 is SVGAGI in the germline V gene. The CDR3 consists of 14 residues. Losses at the gene ends were 5 bases for V and 1 base for J; bases not matched to a gene: 4. The CDR3 spells CASSHRGDNYGYTF. CDR3 coding DNA: TGTGCCAGCAGTCACAGGGGCGATAACTATGGCTACACCTTC.

This clone was observed a single time. The chain employs TRBV18 and TRBJ1-1; a possible D gene is TRBD1 (6 bases). V was cut by 3 bases and J by 1 base, with 15 bases left in between. CDR1 and CDR2 (germline): KGHSH, LQKENI. CDR3 length: 16 residues. This CDR3 reads CASSPLPGTKNTEAFF. The CDR3 nucleotides read TGTGCCAGCTCACCCCTCCCCGGGACAAAGAACACTGAAGCTTTCTTT. Combining the CDR3 with reference TRBV18 and TRBJ1-1 gives the whole variable domain NAGVMQNPRHLVRRRGQEARLRCSPMKGHSHVYWYRQLPEEGLKFMVYLQKENIIDESGMPKERFSAEFPKEGPSILRIQQVVRGDSAAYFCASSPLPGTKNTEAFFGQGTRLTVV.

The chain uses TRBV6-1 and TRBJ1-2; perhaps TRBD1 as D (5 bases). Deletions cut 3 bases from V and 8 bases from J, with 19 bases between. Germline assignment: CDR1 MNHNS and CDR2 SASEGT. This CDR3 has 15 amino acids. The CDR3 bases are TGTGCCAGCAGTGATCTCCCGGGACTCGCTGAGGGCTACACCTTC. This codes for CASSDLPGLAEGYTF.

The chain recombines TRBV30 with TRBJ1-2; the D gene is possibly TRBD1 (6 bases). This CDR3 comprises 13 residues. Trimming took off 5 bases at V and 3 bases at J, with 13 bases between the two ends. Germline V lookup: CDR1 GTSNPN, CDR2 SVGIG (reference sequence). The CDR3 is CAWDQGTDYGYTF. The CDR3 DNA is TGTGCCTGGGATCAGGGGACCGACTATGGCTACACCTTC.

This clone has only one observation. The chain carries TRBV5-6 and TRBJ2-7; 15 bases match TRBD2. Germline lookup yields CDR1 SGHDT and CDR2 YYEEEE. The CDR3 spans 16 residues. Trimming cost V 3 bases and J 2 bases; bases outside gene matches: 3. This CDR3 is CASSSGLAGGPYEQYF. For the CDR3, the DNA is TGTGCCAGCAGCTCGGGACTAGCGGGAGGCCCCTACGAGCAGTACTTC.